This T cell receptor (beta chain) is drawn from a study of radiation and T cells in renal cell carcinoma. Trimming cost V 3 bases and J 1 base, with 12 bases left between them. This CDR3 contains 15 residues. Per germline, CDR1 KGHSH and CDR2 LQKENI. Time point defined: baseline pretreatment blood. The treatment here: 15 Gy SBRT to primary tumor, nephrectomy 4 weeks later. Blood was sampled at baseline, 2 weeks and 4 weeks after SBRT. Assay used: immunoSEQ multiplex PCR; TCRdb lists only in-frame clones, some missing. This sample has over 120,000 clones; 88% occur once, and the top ten carry 12%. Sequencing used blood, obtained from a patient whose treatment included radiotherapy and nephrectomy. The V call is TRBV18, the J call TRBJ2-5; TRBD1 might be the D (7 bases). This clonotype was obtained from a woman in her forties or fifties with renal cell carcinoma. The DNA of the CDR3 is TGTGCCAGCTCACCTAGACAGGGACTCCAAGAGACCCAGTACTTC. Protein: CASSPRQGLQETQYF.